A single sample is the source of the 12 T cell receptor beta chains below, sequenced in a study of blood T cells in healthy people across ages. It was with a sample-barcoded 5' primer and a J-beta primer mix that a second PCR of roughly 7 to 12 cycles was run. MiXCR was run by TCRdb on the 5' RACE reads, yielding one entry per CDR3 protein. Here the sample spans some 690,000 distinct CDR3 sequences, 22% being singletons. Sequenced: blood. Receptors originate from a man between 65 and 80 years old in good health.

Turning to this clonotype: The junction departs from the called germline gene at one end, perhaps through a read error. The chain carries TRBV12-5 and TRBJ2-1; TRBD2 matches at 12 bases. In germline, CDR1 is LGHNT, CDR2 FRNRAP. The CDR3 covers 17 residues. The CDR3 coding sequence is TGTGCTAGTGGTTTGGCTAGACTAGCGGGGGTCTACAATGAACAGTTCTTC. This translates into CASGLARLAGVYNEQFF.

This clonotype was seen a few times. The rearrangement uses TRBV7-8 and TRBJ2-3; 10 nucleotides agree with TRBD2. V lost 6 bases and J lost 6; bases outside the gene matches: 9. CDR1 and CDR2 (germline): SGHVS, FQNEAQ. The CDR3 sequence is 15 residues long. This CDR3 reads CASSSERGGRDTQYF. CDR3 bases: TGTGCCAGCAGTTCAGAGCGGGGGGGCAGGGATACGCAGTATTTT.

This clonotype was counted a few times. This chain links TRBV20-1 with TRBJ2-7; D is unclear. Trimming took 0 bases from V and 4 from J, leaving 13 bases between them. The length of the CDR3 is 14 residues. Germline V lookup: CDR1 DFQATT, CDR2 SNEGSKA (reference sequence). The CDR3 DNA sequence: TGCAGTGCTAGAGATCAGAGATTAGGGTACGAGCAGTACTTC. Its translation is CSARDQRLGYEQYF.

The sample holds a few counts of this clonotype. The chain carries TRBV6-5 and TRBJ2-4, with 13 bases fitting TRBD2. Germline CDR1 MNHEY, CDR2 SVGAGI. The V gene end was trimmed by 4 bases and the J gene end by 4 bases; junction bases not matched to a gene: 7. The CDR3 is made up of 17 amino acids. The DNA of the CDR3 is TGTGCCAGCAGTTCGCCCTTACTAGCGGGAGGGAAAAACATTCAGTACTTC. It specifies CASSSPLLAGGKNIQYF.

The chain recombines TRBV5-1 with TRBJ2-1, with 7 bases fitting TRBD2. Trimming cost V 4 bases and J 4 bases; bases outside gene matches: 8. This CDR3 has 15 residues. CDR1 is SGHRS, CDR2 YFSETQ, per germline. In DNA form, the CDR3 reads TGCGCCAGCAGCCGACCCGGGACTATATACAATGAGCAGTTCTTC. Translated, it gives CASSRPGTIYNEQFF.

The gene calls are TRBV15 and TRBJ2-1, with no clear D. CDR1 LNHNV and CDR2 YYDKDF come from the germline V gene (reference sequence). V was shortened by 0 bases and J by 2 bases, with 14 bases between the two germline ends. CDR3 length: 17 residues. DNA for the CDR3: TGTGCCACCAGCAGAGATTCTCTGGAAAGCGCCTACAATGAGCAGTTCTTC. It is translated as CATSRDSLESAYNEQFF.

This clonotype came up many times. This sequence joins TRBV4-2 and TRBJ1-2; perhaps TRBD1 as D (6 bases). V was trimmed by 7 bases and J by 5 bases, leaving 14 bases between them. The germline V gene has CDR1 LGHNA and CDR2 YNFKEQ. The CDR3 sequence is 13 residues long. CDR3 bases: TGTGCCAGCACACAAACAGGGCAGTATGGCTACACCTTC. Amino acids: CASTQTGQYGYTF.

This clonotype turned up a few times. The rearrangement links TRBV5-1 to TRBJ1-6; TRBD1 matches 11 bases. Germline CDR1 reads SGHRS; CDR2 reads YFSETQ. CDR3 length: 18 amino acids. Losses at the gene ends were 3 bases for V and 9 bases for J; bases not matched to a gene: 14. The CDR3 bases are TGCGCCAGCAGCTCTTCCGGGACAGGGGGTTTGGGAGTTTCACCCCTCCACTTT. It specifies CASSSSGTGGLGVSPLHF.

V gene TRBV20-1 combines with J gene TRBJ2-5; D gene ambiguous. The J call may be wrong; the DNA end is better matched by TRBJ2-1. Germline V gives CDR1 DFQATT, CDR2 SNEGSKA (reference sequence). The CDR3 contains 14 residues. The CDR3 loop reads CSANRVHFIGEQFF. The CDR3 DNA is TGCAGTGCGAATCGGGTCCACTTTATCGGTGAGCAGTTCTTC.

A few counts support this clonotype. The chain carries TRBV7-2 and TRBJ2-7; perhaps D is TRBD1 or TRBD2 (5 bases each). V lost 3 bases and J lost 0, with 15 bases in between. The CDR3 sequence is 16 residues long. The V gene's germline CDR1 is SGHTA and CDR2 FQGNSA. CDR3 nucleotides: TGTGCCAGCAGCTTGGGGACGGCACACTTCTCCTACGAGCAGTACGTC. Protein sequence: CASSLGTAHFSYEQYV.

This clonotype was counted between two and nine times. The gene calls are TRBV20-1 and TRBJ1-2; the D gene is possibly TRBD1 (5 bases). Germline CDR1 DFQATT, CDR2 SNEGSKA (reference sequence). Trimming cost V 3 bases and J 6 bases, with 17 bases left between them. The CDR3 has 14 residues. In DNA, the CDR3 is TGCAGTGCTAGTTTGCAGGGAGTGTATAATGGCTACACCTTC. Translating gives CSASLQGVYNGYTF.

The table lists this clonotype with a few counts. This chain uses TRBV5-8 with TRBJ2-3; a weak D match, TRBD1 (6 bases). Trimming removed 3 bases from V and 6 bases from J, with 14 bases in between. Germline V gene lookup returns CDR1 SGHTS and CDR2 YDEGEE. This CDR3 spans 14 amino acids. As DNA, the CDR3 is TGTGCCAGCAGCTCCGGGACAACCCAGGATACGCAGTATTTT. Residues: CASSSGTTQDTQYF.